These 3 T cell receptor beta chains share one sample of origin, sequenced in a study of brain T cells in children with intractable seizures (dated by TCRdb to about 2021). This specimen's time point label, per the study, means: blood from clinic visit 5 months post-surgery; TSC patient then seizure free. Receptor libraries were prepared by the immunoSEQ multiplex PCR assay. TCRdb provides this immuneACCESS table in a form limited to in-frame rearrangements. Some clones are lacking; in checked studies, under half of them reflect an unresolved V gene, and why the rest are absent is not known. This sample gives around 340,000 clones in total; over 90% of them show up just once. The ten largest make up approximately 5% of the sample. This material consisted of peripheral blood, taken roughly 5 months after surgery. The receptors originated from a boy younger than two with tuberous sclerosis and intractable seizures.

V and J are TRBV11-2 and TRBJ2-7, with TRBD2 matching over 7 bases. Germline-derived CDR1 and CDR2 are SGHAT and FQNNGV. CDR3 length: 18 amino acids. With 1 base clipped from V and 3 bases from J, the junction kept 15 bases outside the gene matches. DNA for the CDR3: TGTGCCAGCAGCTTAGCCCCCAAAATGAGTGGGAGGGGCTACGAGCAGTACTTC. It codes for CASSLAPKMSGRGYEQYF.

The rearrangement uses TRBV27 and TRBJ1-3; the D gene is possibly TRBD1 (6 bases). Germline CDR1 and CDR2: MNHEY and SMNVEV (reference sequence). The CDR3 consists of 15 residues. The V end lost 4 bases, the J end lost 2 bases, and 12 bases lay between the germline ends. This CDR3 reads CASSSLGGTGNTIYF. The CDR3 DNA sequence: TGTGCCAGCAGTTCCCTAGGGGGGACTGGAAACACCATATATTTT.

The rearrangement joins TRBV6-5 to TRBJ1-2; D is undetermined. The V end was cut by 6 bases, the J end by 7 bases, with 15 bases between. The V gene's germline CDR1 is MNHEY and CDR2 SVGAGI. The CDR3 sequence is 13 residues long. CDR3 coding DNA: TGTGCCAGCAGCCTTACTCGGGGTTTTGGCTACACCTTC. Translating it yields CASSLTRGFGYTF.